These T cell receptor beta chains were read from a single sample in a study of T-cell reconstitution after alpha-beta-depleted transplantation in children. TCRdb itself ran the PCR reads through MiXCR, one entry per CDR3 protein. The data show fewer than 350,000 distinct CDR3 sequences, with around 7.1% seen just once and about 9.1% held by the top ten. The source material was peripheral blood, sampled 360 days after TCRalphabeta/CD19-depleted stem cell transplant. Receptors were obtained from a female patient aged 2 to 10 who had a stem cell transplant for Fanconi anemia, so the T cells may come from the graft donor. Both conserved end residues are part of each CDR3. The order of the fields is D gene, clone size, V gene, J gene, CDR3 protein, CDR3 DNA. The D gene is left open where the match is weak. Clone size appears in some rows only: once, few, many, or a class for an expanded clone.

d_call: NA
clone_size: many
v_call: TRBV4-3
j_call: TRBJ2-5
cdr3_aa: CASSQVGTDQETQYF
cdr3_nt: TGCGCCAGCAGCCAAGTGGGGACGGACCAAGAGACCCAGTACTTC

d_call: NA
clone_size: many
v_call: TRBV29-1
j_call: TRBJ2-2
cdr3_aa: CSVGVGTETGELFF
cdr3_nt: TGCAGCGTTGGCGTGGGGACGGAAACCGGGGAGCTGTTTTTT

d_call: NA
clone_size: few
v_call: TRBV7-9
j_call: TRBJ2-1
cdr3_aa: CASSLMSRRGDGRFF
cdr3_nt: TGTGCCAGCAGCTTAATGAGCAGGAGGGGAGACGGGAGGTTCTTC

d_call: TRBD2
clone_size: many
v_call: TRBV5-5
j_call: TRBJ2-1
cdr3_aa: CASSPVTSGGNEQFF
cdr3_nt: TGTGCCAGCAGCCCGGTGACTAGCGGGGGAAATGAGCAGTTCTTC

d_call: TRBD2
clone_size: many
v_call: TRBV29-1
j_call: TRBJ2-5
cdr3_aa: CSVEASGETQYF
cdr3_nt: TGCAGCGTTGAAGCTAGCGGGGAGACCCAGTACTTC

d_call: TRBD2
clone_size: few
v_call: TRBV20-1
j_call: TRBJ2-7
cdr3_aa: CSAKNSGTHEQYF
cdr3_nt: TGCAGTGCTAAAAATAGCGGGACCCACGAGCAGTACTTC

d_call: NA
clone_size: many
v_call: TRBV28
j_call: TRBJ2-1
cdr3_aa: CASSFIGAPTSYNEQFF
cdr3_nt: TGTGCCAGCAGTTTTATAGGGGCCCCGACCTCCTACAATGAGCAGTTCTTC

d_call: NA
clone_size: many
v_call: TRBV11-2
j_call: TRBJ2-2
cdr3_aa: CASSPGTGTGELFF
cdr3_nt: TGTGCCAGCAGCCCCGGAACAGGGACCGGGGAGCTGTTTTTT

d_call: TRBD2
clone_size: few
v_call: TRBV20-1
j_call: TRBJ2-2
cdr3_aa: CSADGLATNTGELFF
cdr3_nt: TGCAGTGCTGACGGACTAGCCACGAACACCGGGGAGCTGTTTTTT

d_call: NA
clone_size: few
v_call: TRBV30
j_call: TRBJ2-1
cdr3_aa: CAWSYVERREQFF
cdr3_nt: TGTGCCTGGAGTTACGTTGAGAGGAGGGAGCAGTTCTTC

d_call: NA
clone_size: many
v_call: TRBV27
j_call: TRBJ1-1
cdr3_aa: CASGSGLSNTEAFF
cdr3_nt: TGTGCCAGCGGCTCGGGACTTTCGAACACTGAAGCTTTCTTT

d_call: NA
clone_size: many
v_call: TRBV24-1
j_call: TRBJ1-1
cdr3_aa: CATSDLHRQERGTEAFF
cdr3_nt: TGTGCCACCAGTGATTTGCACCGACAGGAACGAGGTACTGAAGCTTTCTTT

d_call: NA
clone_size: few
v_call: TRBV5-6
j_call: TRBJ1-5
cdr3_aa: CASSLREFNQPQHF
cdr3_nt: TGTGCCAGCAGCCTTAGAGAATTCAATCAGCCCCAGCATTTT

d_call: TRBD2
clone_size: NA
v_call: TRBV5-5
j_call: TRBJ2-2
cdr3_aa: CASSLGTSGVAGELFF
cdr3_nt: TGTGCCAGCAGCCTGGGGACTAGCGGGGTCGCCGGGGAGCTGTTTTTT

d_call: NA
clone_size: NA
v_call: TRBV6-2/TRBV6-3
j_call: TRBJ1-5
cdr3_aa: CASSFAGTGQPQHF
cdr3_nt: TGTGCCAGCAGTTTTGCAGGGACCGGTCAGCCCCAGCATTTT

d_call: TRBD2
clone_size: many
v_call: TRBV7-2
j_call: TRBJ2-1
cdr3_aa: CASIPLAGGENEQFF
cdr3_nt: TGTGCCAGCATCCCCCTAGCGGGGGGAGAGAATGAGCAGTTCTTC

d_call: TRBD1
clone_size: few
v_call: TRBV30
j_call: TRBJ2-7
cdr3_aa: CAWRLGQAYEQYF
cdr3_nt: TGTGCCTGGAGGCTCGGACAGGCCTACGAGCAGTACTTC

d_call: TRBD1
clone_size: many
v_call: TRBV5-1
j_call: TRBJ1-1
cdr3_aa: CASSPGTGWTEAFF
cdr3_nt: TGCGCCAGCAGCCCTGGGACAGGGTGGACTGAAGCTTTCTTT

d_call: NA
clone_size: many
v_call: TRBV6-6
j_call: TRBJ2-3
cdr3_aa: CASSYSPDTQYF
cdr3_nt: TGTGCCAGCAGTTATTCGCCAGATACGCAGTATTTT

d_call: NA
clone_size: many
v_call: TRBV7-2
j_call: TRBJ1-1
cdr3_aa: CASSLGSLLRAFF
cdr3_nt: TGTGCCAGCAGCTTAGGATCTTTACTCAGGGCTTTCTTT

d_call: NA
clone_size: many
v_call: TRBV15
j_call: TRBJ2-1
cdr3_aa: CATSRRDGTYNEQFF
cdr3_nt: TGTGCCACCAGCAGAAGGGACGGAACCTACAATGAGCAGTTCTTC

d_call: NA
clone_size: many
v_call: TRBV29-1
j_call: TRBJ1-1
cdr3_aa: CSVARQHTEAFF
cdr3_nt: TGCAGCGTTGCCCGACAGCACACTGAAGCTTTCTTT

d_call: TRBD2
clone_size: many
v_call: TRBV2
j_call: TRBJ2-1
cdr3_aa: CAIAATSGDYNEQFF
cdr3_nt: TGTGCCATCGCCGCGACTAGCGGAGATTACAATGAGCAGTTCTTC

d_call: NA
clone_size: many
v_call: TRBV6-5
j_call: TRBJ2-3
cdr3_aa: CASASTGWGFTDTQYF
cdr3_nt: TGTGCCAGCGCCTCGACGGGTTGGGGCTTCACAGATACGCAGTATTTT

d_call: NA
clone_size: many
v_call: TRBV4-2
j_call: TRBJ2-7
cdr3_aa: CASSQEWGTYEQYF
cdr3_nt: TGTGCCAGCAGCCAAGAATGGGGAACCTACGAGCAGTACTTC

d_call: NA
clone_size: many
v_call: TRBV3-1
j_call: TRBJ1-1
cdr3_aa: CASSQVSGNTEAFF
cdr3_nt: TGTGCCAGCAGCCAAGTATCCGGGAATACTGAAGCTTTCTTT

d_call: TRBD1
clone_size: NA
v_call: TRBV10-1
j_call: TRBJ2-1
cdr3_aa: CASSERRTGRYEQFF
cdr3_nt: TGCGCCAGCAGTGAGCGACGGACAGGGAGATATGAGCAGTTCTTC

d_call: TRBD2
clone_size: NA
v_call: TRBV11-2
j_call: TRBJ2-3
cdr3_aa: CASSLPLAGGQDTQYF
cdr3_nt: TGTGCCAGCAGCTTACCACTAGCGGGGGGGCAGGATACGCAGTATTTT

d_call: NA
clone_size: many
v_call: TRBV12-3/TRBV12-4
j_call: TRBJ1-1
cdr3_aa: CASSLSADTEAFF
cdr3_nt: TGTGCCAGCAGTTTATCCGCCGACACTGAAGCTTTCTTT

d_call: TRBD2
clone_size: NA
v_call: TRBV27
j_call: TRBJ2-7
cdr3_aa: CASSSLAGGLTYEQYF
cdr3_nt: TGTGCCAGCAGTTCCCTAGCGGGGGGCCTAACCTACGAGCAGTACTTC

d_call: TRBD1
clone_size: few
v_call: TRBV5-1
j_call: TRBJ1-2
cdr3_aa: CASSWGQGILGYTF
cdr3_nt: TGCGCCAGCAGCTGGGGACAGGGCATATTGGGCTACACCTTC

d_call: TRBD1
clone_size: many
v_call: TRBV28
j_call: TRBJ1-6
cdr3_aa: CASSKTTGFSSPLHF
cdr3_nt: TGTGCCAGCAGTAAAACGACAGGGTTTAGTTCACCCCTCCACTTT

d_call: NA
clone_size: many
v_call: TRBV5-1
j_call: TRBJ2-5
cdr3_aa: CASSLPNSGVETQYF
cdr3_nt: TGCGCCAGCAGCTTGCCGAACTCAGGGGTGGAGACCCAGTACTTC

d_call: NA
clone_size: many
v_call: TRBV20-1
j_call: TRBJ1-1
cdr3_aa: CSAWGNTEAFF
cdr3_nt: TGCAGTGCATGGGGGAACACTGAAGCTTTCTTT

d_call: TRBD1
clone_size: few
v_call: TRBV6-1
j_call: TRBJ2-2
cdr3_aa: CASSETWDRGRTGELFF
cdr3_nt: TGTGCCAGCAGTGAAACTTGGGACAGGGGCCGCACCGGGGAGCTGTTTTTT

d_call: TRBD1
clone_size: many
v_call: TRBV12-3/TRBV12-4
j_call: TRBJ1-1
cdr3_aa: CASRQGAPTEAFF
cdr3_nt: TGTGCCAGCAGACAGGGGGCGCCCACTGAAGCTTTCTTT

d_call: NA
clone_size: many
v_call: TRBV12-3/TRBV12-4
j_call: TRBJ2-3
cdr3_aa: CASNLRGTDTQYF
cdr3_nt: TGTGCCAGCAATCTCAGGGGCACAGATACGCAGTATTTT

d_call: TRBD2
clone_size: many
v_call: TRBV5-1
j_call: TRBJ2-1
cdr3_aa: CASSLFLAGGDNEQFF
cdr3_nt: TGCGCCAGCAGCTTGTTCCTAGCGGGGGGAGACAATGAGCAGTTCTTC

d_call: NA
clone_size: NA
v_call: TRBV30
j_call: TRBJ2-7
cdr3_aa: CAWRTSSYEQYF
cdr3_nt: TGTGCCTGGAGGACTAGCTCCTACGAGCAGTACTTC

d_call: NA
clone_size: few
v_call: TRBV2
j_call: TRBJ2-7
cdr3_aa: CASSGTFSYEQYF
cdr3_nt: TGTGCCAGCAGTGGGACTTTCTCCTACGAGCAGTACTTC

d_call: NA
clone_size: many
v_call: TRBV28
j_call: TRBJ1-5
cdr3_aa: CASTRWMGQDQPQHF
cdr3_nt: TGTGCCAGCACCAGGTGGATGGGCCAAGATCAGCCCCAGCATTTT

d_call: TRBD2
clone_size: few
v_call: TRBV28
j_call: TRBJ2-2
cdr3_aa: CASSPRTSGILGTGELFF
cdr3_nt: TGTGCCAGCAGCCCCAGGACTAGCGGGATACTAGGGACCGGGGAGCTGTTTTTT

d_call: NA
clone_size: many
v_call: TRBV7-8
j_call: TRBJ2-6
cdr3_aa: CASSLAQAGESPSGANVLTF
cdr3_nt: TGTGCCAGCAGCTTAGCGCAGGCAGGGGAAAGTCCTTCTGGGGCCAACGTCCTGACTTTC

d_call: NA
clone_size: NA
v_call: TRBV18
j_call: TRBJ2-5
cdr3_aa: CASSPQASGPKGGGNF
cdr3_nt: TGTGCCAGCTCACCACAGGCTAGCGGACCCAAAGGAGGGGGAAACTTC

d_call: NA
clone_size: many
v_call: TRBV20-1
j_call: TRBJ2-3
cdr3_aa: CSARAGPTDTQYF
cdr3_nt: TGCAGTGCTAGAGCAGGGCCCACAGATACGCAGTATTTT

d_call: NA
clone_size: NA
v_call: TRBV18
j_call: TRBJ2-5
cdr3_aa: CASSPEPGGETQYF
cdr3_nt: TGTGCCAGCTCACCGGAACCCGGCGGCGAGACCCAGTACTTC

d_call: NA
clone_size: few
v_call: TRBV30
j_call: TRBJ2-2
cdr3_aa: CAWSVRGALTGELFF
cdr3_nt: TGTGCCTGGAGTGTGAGGGGGGCTCTCACCGGGGAGCTGTTTTTT

d_call: NA
clone_size: many
v_call: TRBV29-1
j_call: TRBJ1-1
cdr3_aa: CSAKWGRWNTEAFF
cdr3_nt: TGCAGCGCCAAATGGGGGAGATGGAACACTGAAGCTTTCTTT

d_call: NA
clone_size: many
v_call: TRBV5-1
j_call: TRBJ2-1
cdr3_aa: CASSLDATTYNEQFF
cdr3_nt: TGCGCCAGCAGCTTGGATGCTACCACCTACAATGAGCAGTTCTTC

d_call: TRBD2
clone_size: few
v_call: TRBV6-4
j_call: TRBJ2-1
cdr3_aa: CASSPGTTDPSYNEQFF
cdr3_nt: TGTGCCAGCAGCCCCGGGACTACCGACCCCTCCTACAATGAGCAGTTCTTC

d_call: TRBD2
clone_size: many
v_call: TRBV28
j_call: TRBJ2-1
cdr3_aa: CASRRPGGYNEQFF
cdr3_nt: TGTGCCAGCAGACGGCCGGGAGGCTACAATGAGCAGTTCTTC

d_call: NA
clone_size: many
v_call: TRBV4-1
j_call: TRBJ2-7
cdr3_aa: CASSQVEAELSYEQYF
cdr3_nt: TGCGCCAGCAGCCAAGTAGAAGCGGAACTTTCCTACGAGCAGTACTTC

d_call: NA
clone_size: many
v_call: TRBV10-3
j_call: TRBJ2-4
cdr3_aa: CAISAGPDIQYF
cdr3_nt: TGTGCCATCAGTGCAGGGCCAGACATTCAGTACTTC

d_call: NA
clone_size: few
v_call: TRBV6-5
j_call: TRBJ1-2
cdr3_aa: CASTRQAGGRDYGYTF
cdr3_nt: TGTGCCAGCACCCGACAAGCTGGCGGGAGAGACTATGGCTACACCTTC

d_call: NA
clone_size: NA
v_call: TRBV18
j_call: TRBJ1-1
cdr3_aa: CASSPLGGGWTEAFF
cdr3_nt: TGTGCCAGCTCACCACTGGGAGGAGGATGGACTGAAGCTTTCTTT